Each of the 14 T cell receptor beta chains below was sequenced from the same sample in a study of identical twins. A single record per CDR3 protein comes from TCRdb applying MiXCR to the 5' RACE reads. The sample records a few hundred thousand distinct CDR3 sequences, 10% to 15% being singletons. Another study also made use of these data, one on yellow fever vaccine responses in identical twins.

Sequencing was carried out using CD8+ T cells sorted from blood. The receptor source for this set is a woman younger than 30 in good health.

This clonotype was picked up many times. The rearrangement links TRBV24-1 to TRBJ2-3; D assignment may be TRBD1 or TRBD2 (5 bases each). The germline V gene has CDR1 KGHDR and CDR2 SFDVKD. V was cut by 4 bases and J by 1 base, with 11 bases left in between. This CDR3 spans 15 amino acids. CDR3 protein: CATSELGTGTDTQYF. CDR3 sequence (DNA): TGTGCCACCAGTGAACTGGGGACCGGCACAGATACGCAGTATTTT.

CDR3 in amino acids: CATSDLRGSGGRNEQFF. The CDR3 coding sequence is TGTGCCACCAGTGATTTGAGGGGCAGCGGGGGACGGAATGAGCAGTTCTTC. This chain connects TRBV24-1 to TRBJ2-1; TRBD2 aligns across 8 bases. The ends lost 0 bases at V and 7 bases at J; junction bases unmatched: 10. The CDR3 has 17 residues. CDR1 is KGHDR and CDR2 is SFDVKD in the germline V gene.

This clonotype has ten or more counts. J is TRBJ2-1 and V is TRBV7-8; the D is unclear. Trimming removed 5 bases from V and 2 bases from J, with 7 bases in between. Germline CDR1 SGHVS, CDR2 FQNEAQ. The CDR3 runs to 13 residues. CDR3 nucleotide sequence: TGTGCCAGCAGCCCCGAGACCTACAATGAGCAGTTCTTC. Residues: CASSPETYNEQFF.

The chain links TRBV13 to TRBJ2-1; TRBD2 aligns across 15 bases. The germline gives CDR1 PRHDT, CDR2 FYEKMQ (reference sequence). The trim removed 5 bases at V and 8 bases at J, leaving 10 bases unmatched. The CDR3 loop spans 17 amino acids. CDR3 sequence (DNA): TGTGCCAGCAGCCCCGCCGGGACTAGCGGGAGGAATGATGAGCAGTTCTTC. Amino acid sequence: CASSPAGTSGRNDEQFF.

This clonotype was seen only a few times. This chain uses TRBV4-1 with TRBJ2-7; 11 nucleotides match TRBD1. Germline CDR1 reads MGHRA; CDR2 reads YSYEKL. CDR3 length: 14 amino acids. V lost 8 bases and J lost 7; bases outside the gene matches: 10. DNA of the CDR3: TGCGCCAGCCAACCCGGACAGGGGGCGGGAGAGCAGTACTTC. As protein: CASQPGQGAGEQYF.

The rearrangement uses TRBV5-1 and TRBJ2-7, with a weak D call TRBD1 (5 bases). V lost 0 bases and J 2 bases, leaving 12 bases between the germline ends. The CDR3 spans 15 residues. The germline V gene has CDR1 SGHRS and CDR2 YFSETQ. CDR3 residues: CASSLVVGRAYEQYF. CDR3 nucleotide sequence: TGCGCCAGCAGCTTGGTAGTGGGGCGAGCCTACGAGCAGTACTTC.

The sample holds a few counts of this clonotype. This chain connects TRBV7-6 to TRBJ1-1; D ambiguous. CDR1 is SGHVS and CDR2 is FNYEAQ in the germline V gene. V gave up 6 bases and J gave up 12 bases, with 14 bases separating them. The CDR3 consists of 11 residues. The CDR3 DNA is TGTGCCAGCAGTTCAGCGGTGGGAACTTTCTTT. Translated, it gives CASSSAVGTFF.

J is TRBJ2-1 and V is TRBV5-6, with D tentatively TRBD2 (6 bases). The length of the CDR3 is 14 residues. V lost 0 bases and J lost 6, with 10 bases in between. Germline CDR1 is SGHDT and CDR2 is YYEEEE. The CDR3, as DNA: TGTGCCAGCAGCTTGGCTAGGGAGGTCAATGAGCAGTTCTTC. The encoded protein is CASSLAREVNEQFF.

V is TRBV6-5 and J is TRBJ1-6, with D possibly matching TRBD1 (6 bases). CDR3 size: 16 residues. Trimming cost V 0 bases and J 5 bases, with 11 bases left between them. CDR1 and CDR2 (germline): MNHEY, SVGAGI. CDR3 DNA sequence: TGTGCCAGCAGTTACTCGAGAACAGGGAATAATTCACCCCTCCACTTT. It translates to CASSYSRTGNNSPLHF.

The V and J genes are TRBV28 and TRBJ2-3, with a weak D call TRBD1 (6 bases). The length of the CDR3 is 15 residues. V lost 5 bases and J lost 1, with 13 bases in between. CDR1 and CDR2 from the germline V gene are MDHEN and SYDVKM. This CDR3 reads CASSQDRLRTDTQYF. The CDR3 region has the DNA TGTGCCAGCAGTCAAGACAGGCTACGCACAGATACGCAGTATTTT.

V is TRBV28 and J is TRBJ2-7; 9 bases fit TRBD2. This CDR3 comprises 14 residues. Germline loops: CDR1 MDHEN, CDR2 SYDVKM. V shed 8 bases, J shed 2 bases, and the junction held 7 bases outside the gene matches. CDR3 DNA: TGTGCCAGCTTTGGTGAGCGGGAGGCCTACGAGCAGTACTTC. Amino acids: CASFGEREAYEQYF.

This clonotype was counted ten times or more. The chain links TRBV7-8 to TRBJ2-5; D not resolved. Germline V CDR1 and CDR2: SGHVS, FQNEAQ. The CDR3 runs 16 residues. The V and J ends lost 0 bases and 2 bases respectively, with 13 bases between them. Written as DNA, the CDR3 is TGTGCCAGCAGCTTAGCTCCGGGCTATCAGCAAGAGACCCAGTACTTC. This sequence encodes CASSLAPGYQQETQYF.

In DNA, the CDR3 is TGTGCCAGCAGTTTAGCGACAGGGGGTGGGGGTACGCAGTATTTT. Encoded protein: CASSLATGGGGTQYF. This sequence joins TRBV12-3 or TRBV12-4 and TRBJ2-3, with 9 bases fitting TRBD1. The CDR3 has 15 residues. The V gene end was trimmed by 0 bases and the J gene end by 8 bases; junction bases not matched to a gene: 6.

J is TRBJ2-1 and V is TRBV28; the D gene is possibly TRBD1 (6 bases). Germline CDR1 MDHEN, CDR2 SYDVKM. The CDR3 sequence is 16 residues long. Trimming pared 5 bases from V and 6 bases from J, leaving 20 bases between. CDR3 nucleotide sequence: TGTGCCAGCAGTAGCTTTCGAACCCAGGGGCTCAATGAGCAGTTCTTC. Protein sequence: CASSSFRTQGLNEQFF.